The clone carrying this TCR beta chain was found many times. This specimen belongs to a study of human T cells and chemical hapten exposure. Study overall: Sensitizing treatment utilized 2% DPC over a roughly 2 cm by roughly 2 cm portion of upper inner arm skin.

TCRdb reprocessed the RACE reads with MiXCR, giving one entry per CDR3 protein. This table holds tens of thousands of distinct CDR3 sequences, less than 3.5% found once. Per germline, CDR1 SGDLS and CDR2 YYNGEE. This CDR3 is 16 amino acids long. Deletions cut 3 bases from V and 2 bases from J, with 17 bases between. Time point given: patch test 2, 6 weeks after DPC sensitization. This sample's treatment: therapeutic diphenylcyclopropenone sensitization with weekly scalp DPC. The study drew its donors from alopecia patients who were 18 to 70 years old and suitable for DPC. The source was whole blood, collected in connection with sensitization to the hapten diphenylcyclopropenone (DPC). The genes are TRBV9 and TRBJ1-1, with D perhaps TRBD1 (5 bases). The sequence derives from a man aged 35-49 years with alopecia areata. Some clones in this sample may be carry-over from other donors' samples. CDR3 residues: CASSGGMGTGNTEAFF. As DNA, the CDR3 is TGTGCCAGCAGCGGGGGTATGGGGACGGGAAACACTGAAGCTTTCTTT.